This TCR beta chain was found in a study of T cells after yellow fever vaccination. TCRdb redid the calling of the 5' RACE reads with MiXCR, one entry per CDR3 protein. The sample consists of 100,000 to 150,000 distinct CDR3 sequences, more than 6% of them appearing once. This clonotype was picked up many times. Its antigen remains unidentified. General study results and limits: Reappearance after the booster was seen for most primary-vaccination clones, at 96% CD4 and roughly 90% CD8.

The CDR3 has 15 residues. J was trimmed by 4 bases and V by 1 base; bases with no gene match: 5. CDR1 and CDR2 from the germline V gene are SGHTA and FQGNSA. The V gene is TRBV7-2, the J gene TRBJ2-7; 9 bases agree with TRBD2. This sequence was found in a man between 18 and 29 years old who received the YFV17D yellow fever vaccine. The sample here was CD4+ T cells sorted from PBMCs, taken less than 11 days after the first yellow fever vaccination. The CDR3 sequence: CASSLVSAGGYEQYF. The CDR3 DNA sequence: TGTGCCAGCAGCTTAGTCTCAGCGGGGGGTTACGAGCAGTACTTC.